This entry is about one TCR beta chain. The data were taken from a study of Tregs in tolerant kidney transplant recipients. CDR3 size: 15 residues. V was clipped by 4 bases and J by 6 bases; unmatched bases: 10. Germline V lookup: CDR1 SGHNT, CDR2 YYREEE (reference sequence). Assay: immunoSEQ multiplex PCR; the TCRdb copy retains only in-frame clones and omits some. The table shows tens of thousands of clones, with 65% to 85% occurring only once. The receptor was isolated from a human donor in good health. The chain uses TRBV5-4 and TRBJ2-3, with 8 positions matching TRBD2. The sample was CD4+ T cells from blood. The CDR3 loop reads CASSPPGTRRDTQYF. CDR3 sequence (DNA): TGTGCCAGCAGCCCCCCCGGGACTAGGCGGGATACGCAGTATTTT.